The entry that follows covers one TCR beta chain sequence. The antigen is not known. These data originate in a study of monozygotic twins with inflammatory bowel disease. Study results and caveats: The co-twins with IBD showed lower TCRbeta diversity (inverse Simpson) than their healthy siblings. Among the T cells, different subtypes could not be distinguished.

Investigators extracted total RNA from whole blood and did not sort T cells. The UMIs contained a 6-nucleotide sample barcode. They were added by template switching during cDNA synthesis. TCRdb reprocessed the 5' RACE reads; each CDR3 protein has one entry and no DNA is given. The sample's table shows some 200,000 distinct CDR3 sequences. The CDR3 contains 16 residues. CDR1 and CDR2 (germline): DFQATT, SNEGSKA (reference sequence). The rearrangement joins TRBV20-1 to TRBJ2-7; TCRdb returns TRBD2, unconfirmable since there is no DNA. The clonotype comes from a human donor with ulcerative colitis or Crohn's disease, or a healthy co-twin of an affected twin (not recorded which). The sample comprised blood. This CDR3 is CSAPDPTSGALYEQYF.